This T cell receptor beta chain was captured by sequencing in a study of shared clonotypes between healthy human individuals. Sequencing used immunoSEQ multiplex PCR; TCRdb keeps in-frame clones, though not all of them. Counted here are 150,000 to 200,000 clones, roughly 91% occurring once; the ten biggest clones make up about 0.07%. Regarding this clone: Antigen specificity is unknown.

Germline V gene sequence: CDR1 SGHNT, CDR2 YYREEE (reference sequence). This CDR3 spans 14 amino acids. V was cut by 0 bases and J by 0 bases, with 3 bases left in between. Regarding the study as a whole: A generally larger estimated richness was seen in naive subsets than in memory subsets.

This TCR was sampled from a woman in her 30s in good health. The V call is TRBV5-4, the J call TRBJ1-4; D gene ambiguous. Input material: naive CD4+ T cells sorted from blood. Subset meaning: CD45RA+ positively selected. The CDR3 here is CASSLGPTNEKLFF. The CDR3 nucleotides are TGTGCCAGCAGCTTGGGACCAACTAATGAAAAACTGTTTTTT.